The 32 T cell receptor beta chains below were found in one sample sequenced in a study of cytomegalovirus exposure and HLA in healthy donors. The study ran its PCR with 60 Vbeta and 13 Jbeta primers. The method was immunoSEQ multiplex PCR; TCRdb's version includes in-frame clones alone and lacks a portion of them. The sample records about 160,000 clones, around 74% being singletons. The sequencing sample was made of PBMCs. These receptors all stem from a female donor in good health and CMV-seronegative.

The J gene is TRBJ2-7, the V gene TRBV7-9; 7 bases align to TRBD2. Trimming at V came to 1 base and at J to 7 bases, leaving 13 bases not matched to a gene. CDR1 and CDR2 from the germline V gene are SEHNR and FQNEAQ (reference sequence). The CDR3 loop spans 16 amino acids. The CDR3 DNA follows: TGTGCCAGCAGCTTAGGGGAAGCGGGGCCCTCCTTAGAGCAGTACTTC. This encodes CASSLGEAGPSLEQYF.

The chain joins TRBV7-8 to TRBJ1-2; D unclear. The ends were cut back, 2 bases at V and 0 bases at J, with 10 bases in the middle. The germline V gene has CDR1 SGHVS and CDR2 FQNEAQ. The CDR3 runs to 15 residues. CDR3 loop: CASSLLTSANYGYTF. CDR3 sequence (DNA): TGTGCCAGCAGCTTACTGACATCAGCTAACTATGGCTACACCTTC.

The chain has TRBV2 and TRBJ2-2, with 14 bases fitting TRBD2. J gave up 4 bases and V 6 bases, and 4 bases lay outside the gene matches. There are 16 residues in the CDR3. Germline CDR1 is SNHLY and CDR2 is FYNNEI. In DNA, the CDR3 is TGTGCCAGCAGAAGACTAGCGGGGGGGCCCACCGGGGAGCTGTTTTTT. This gives the protein CASRRLAGGPTGELFF. Filled out from reference TRBV2 and TRBJ2-2, the complete variable domain reads EPEVTQTPSHQVTQMGQEVILRCVPISNHLYFYWYRQILGQKVEFLVSFYNNEISEKSEIFDDQFSVERPDGSNFTLKIRSTKLEDSAMYFCASRRLAGGPTGELFFGEGSRLTVL.

The J gene is TRBJ2-3, the V gene TRBV5-5; 13 bases are shared with TRBD2. This CDR3 region has 17 residues. Germline V gene data show CDR1 as SGHKS and CDR2 as YYEKEE (reference sequence). The junction had 5 bases not matched to a gene; V was cut back by 0 bases and J by 4 bases. The CDR3 nucleotides read TGTGCCAGCAGCTTGGGGCTAACTAGCGGGGGGGCAGATACGCAGTATTTT. Protein sequence: CASSLGLTSGGADTQYF.

V gene TRBV27 combines with J gene TRBJ2-2; 11 nucleotides match TRBD2. The junction had 4 bases not matched to a gene; V was cut back by 5 bases and J by 5 bases. In germline, CDR1 is MNHEY, CDR2 SMNVEV (reference sequence). The CDR3 sequence is 15 residues long. The CDR3 loop reads CASSTSGSKTGELFF. CDR3 in DNA: TGTGCCAGCAGTACTAGCGGGAGTAAAACCGGGGAGCTGTTTTTT.

CDR3 in amino acids: CASSSRGGELFF. Written as DNA, the CDR3 is TGTGCCAGCAGCTCTAGGGGGGGGGAGCTGTTTTTT. The chain combines TRBV7-3 with TRBJ2-2; TRBD1 might be the D (6 bases). The V end was cut by 4 bases, the J end by 8 bases, with 8 bases between. Germline V gives CDR1 SGHTA, CDR2 FQGTGA. The CDR3 consists of 12 residues. Complete variable domain (other parts from reference TRBV7-3 and TRBJ2-2): GAGVSQTPSNKVTEKGKYVELRCDPISGHTALYWYRQSLGQGPEFLIYFQGTGAADDSGLPNDRFFAVRPEGSVSTLKIQRTERGDSAVYLCASSSRGGELFFGEGSRLTVL.

The V call is TRBV21-1, the J call TRBJ1-1; the table assigns TRBD1, which was not confirmed against the DNA. TRBV21-1 is a listed pseudogene. The CDR3 covers 14 residues. The CDR3 DNA sequence: TGTGCCAGCACCACACAAGGCGGACAGCCTGAAGCTTTCTTT. Translating gives CASTTQGGQPEAFF.

V usage is TRBV7-8 and J usage is TRBJ1-1, with a weak D call TRBD1 (5 bases). Germline values: CDR1 SGHVS, CDR2 FQNEAQ. The CDR3 consists of 15 residues. V was cut by 3 bases and J by 1 base, with 12 bases left in between. The CDR3, as DNA: TGTGCCAGCAGCTTCGCCCCGACAGAGAACACTGAAGCTTTCTTT. This codes for CASSFAPTENTEAFF.

The chain recombines TRBV18 with TRBJ1-4; possibly TRBD1 for D (6 bases). V lost 1 base and J lost 6, with 15 bases in between. Germline assignment: CDR1 KGHSH and CDR2 LQKENI. The CDR3 loop spans 16 amino acids. The CDR3 sequence is CASSPRTGGMDEKLFF. CDR3 DNA: TGTGCCAGCTCACCACGGACGGGGGGCATGGATGAAAAACTGTTTTTT.

This clone was seen a few times. The rearrangement links TRBV2 to TRBJ1-1; 9 bases align to TRBD1. This CDR3 spans 15 amino acids. Germline-derived CDR1 and CDR2 are SNHLY and FYNNEI. With 2 bases clipped from V and 6 bases from J, the junction kept 7 bases outside the gene matches. The CDR3 sequence: CASSERQGVFAEAFF. Written as DNA, the CDR3 is TGTGCCAGCAGTGAAAGACAGGGGGTGTTCGCTGAAGCTTTCTTT.

This clone was detected only once. The chain carries TRBV15 and TRBJ1-1, with TRBD1 matching 8 bases. Trimming took 5 bases from V and 0 from J; bases not matched to a gene: 5. Germline V gene lookup returns CDR1 LNHNV and CDR2 YYDKDF (reference sequence). This CDR3 has 15 amino acids. The CDR3 protein is CATSGGTGMNTEAFF. CDR3 nucleotides: TGTGCCACCAGCGGGGGGACAGGCATGAACACTGAAGCTTTCTTT.

The count of this clone is one. The V and J genes are TRBV7-2 and TRBJ1-1, with no clear D. This CDR3 contains 13 residues. The germline V gene encodes CDR1 SGHTA and CDR2 FQGNSA. The V end lost 2 bases, the J end lost 1 base, and 5 bases lay between the germline ends. The CDR3 sequence: CASSLQKNTEAFF. As DNA, the CDR3 is TGTGCCAGCAGCTTACAAAAGAACACTGAAGCTTTCTTT.

In the case of this clone: This same CDR3 is encoded by further DNA sequences in the sample. This chain joins TRBV11-2 and TRBJ2-7; maybe TRBD1 (6 bases). Per germline, CDR1 SGHAT and CDR2 FQNNGV. The CDR3 is 12 residues long. V was clipped by 6 bases and J by 3 bases, with 9 bases between them. CDR3: CASSLQGYEQYF. CDR3 nucleotide sequence: TGTGCCAGCAGTTTACAGGGCTACGAGCAGTACTTC.

This chain links TRBV30 with TRBJ1-2, with 7 positions matching TRBD1. The V and J ends lost 2 bases and 6 bases, in that order; junction bases with no gene match: 3. CDR1 and CDR2 (germline): GTSNPN, SVGIG (reference sequence). The CDR3 has 12 amino acids. CDR3 sequence reads: CAWSPGGDGYTF. The CDR3 region has the DNA TGTGCCTGGAGTCCAGGGGGAGATGGCTACACCTTC. Combining the CDR3 with reference TRBV30 and TRBJ1-2 gives the whole variable domain SQTIHQWPATLVQPVGSPLSLECTVEGTSNPNLYWYRQAAGRGLQLLFYSVGIGQISSEVPQNLSASRPQDRQFILSSKKLLLSDSGFYLCAWSPGGDGYTFGSGTRLTVV.

The V and J genes are TRBV5-1 and TRBJ1-2; 9 bases fit TRBD1. Germline values: CDR1 SGHRS, CDR2 YFSETQ. The CDR3 contains 15 residues. Trimming at V came to 3 bases and at J to 9 bases, leaving 12 bases not matched to a gene. For the CDR3, the DNA is TGCGCCAGCAGCTGGGGACCGGGACAGGGATGGAGCTACACCTTC. It specifies CASSWGPGQGWSYTF. The full variable domain, with the rest looked up from reference TRBV5-1 and TRBJ1-2, is KAGVTQTPRYLIKTRGQQVTLSCSPISGHRSVSWYQQTPGQGLQFLFEYFSETQRNKGNFPGRFSGRQFSNSRSEMNVSTLELGDSALYLCASSWGPGQGWSYTFGSGTRLTVV.

This chain joins TRBV6-1 and TRBJ2-6; tentative D call: TRBD2 (5 bases). The CDR3 has 15 amino acids. CDR1 is MNHNS, CDR2 SASEGT, per germline. V lost 0 bases to trimming and J lost 2 bases, with 5 bases between them. CDR3 in DNA: TGTGCCAGCAGTGAAGCGGAGGCTGGGGCCAACGTCCTGACTTTC. Encoded protein: CASSEAEAGANVLTF.

This clone turned up a few times. The chain uses TRBV19 and TRBJ2-7, with a possible D match to TRBD2 (5 bases). The CDR3 consists of 15 residues. Germline V lookup: CDR1 LNHDA, CDR2 SQIVND (reference sequence). Trimming took 1 base from V and 6 from J, leaving 16 bases between them. The CDR3 sequence: CASSIAPGVKGEQYF. The CDR3 region has the DNA TGTGCCAGTAGTATAGCACCCGGGGTTAAGGGCGAGCAGTACTTC. The whole variable domain, remainder taken from reference TRBV19 and TRBJ2-7, is DGGITQSPKYLFRKEGQNVTLSCEQNLNHDAMYWYRQDPGQGLRLIYYSQIVNDFQKGDIAEGYSVSREKKESFPLTVTSAQKNPTAFYLCASSIAPGVKGEQYFGPGTRLTVT.

The genes are TRBV7-9 and TRBJ1-1; D is perhaps TRBD1 (6 bases). The germline CDR1 and CDR2 sequences are SEHNR and FQNEAQ (reference sequence). This CDR3 spans 15 amino acids. V dropped 5 bases and J dropped 4 bases, with 17 bases sitting between them. The CDR3 sequence is CASSRTGTRVTEAFF. The CDR3 region has the DNA TGTGCCAGCAGCCGCACCGGGACACGGGTCACTGAAGCTTTCTTT.

V is TRBV5-1 and J is TRBJ2-5; the match to TRBD2 covers 9 bases. V was pared by 6 bases and J by 2 bases, with 8 bases of the junction left unmatched. Looked up from germline, CDR1 is SGHRS and CDR2 is YFSETQ. The CDR3 length is 15 residues. The CDR3 DNA reads TGCGCCAGCAAACCCCTAGCGGGAACACAAGAGACCCAGTACTTC. This gives the protein CASKPLAGTQETQYF.

The chain employs TRBV7-6 and TRBJ1-1, with D uncertain. Germline V CDR1 and CDR2: SGHVS, FNYEAQ. V was shortened by 0 bases and J by 1 base, with 9 bases between the two germline ends. The CDR3 runs to 15 residues. The CDR3 bases are TGTGCCAGCAGCTTAGCCCCTCGGTCGAACACTGAAGCTTTCTTT. Translating gives CASSLAPRSNTEAFF.

The chain couples TRBV19 to TRBJ1-1; D remains unclear. Germline V gene lookup returns CDR1 LNHDA and CDR2 SQIVND (reference sequence). V was clipped by 6 bases and J by 3 bases, with 11 bases between them. This CDR3 comprises 13 residues. The CDR3 region is CASRTSGYTEAFF. In DNA, the CDR3 is TGTGCCAGTAGGACCTCGGGGTACACTGAAGCTTTCTTT.

The chain joins TRBV19 to TRBJ2-1; 9 bases map to TRBD2. This CDR3 has 18 residues. V was pared by 5 bases and J by 0 bases, with 11 bases of the junction left unmatched. From germline, CDR1 is LNHDA and CDR2 SQIVND (reference sequence). CDR3: CASSLTAPSGTSYNEQFF. The CDR3 region has the DNA TGTGCCAGTAGTCTCACGGCGCCTAGCGGGACCTCCTACAATGAGCAGTTCTTC.

The rearrangement uses TRBV9 and TRBJ2-3, with TRBD1 matching 10 bases. V dropped 4 bases and J dropped 3; count of bases not matched to a gene: 8. Germline V gene lookup returns CDR1 SGDLS and CDR2 YYNGEE. The CDR3 length is 16 residues. CDR3 region: CASSPRTGGGTDTQYF. CDR3 in DNA: TGTGCCAGCAGCCCCCGGACAGGGGGGGGAACAGATACGCAGTATTTT.

The genes are TRBV5-4 and TRBJ2-2, with no clear D. The germline V gene has CDR1 SGHNT and CDR2 YYREEE (reference sequence). Trimming took off 1 base at V and 4 bases at J, with 5 bases between the two ends. The CDR3 length is 13 residues. This CDR3 is CASSLSLTGELFF. In DNA form, the CDR3 reads TGTGCCAGCAGCTTGAGCCTCACCGGGGAGCTGTTTTTT.

This chain links TRBV4-1 with TRBJ1-1; a weak D match, TRBD1 (5 bases). The germline V and J ends were trimmed by 4 bases and 0 bases, with 12 bases remaining between them. The CDR3 consists of 15 residues. In germline, CDR1 is MGHRA, CDR2 YSYEKL. DNA of the CDR3: TGCGCCAGCAGCCCCGGGGGGTACATGAACACTGAAGCTTTCTTT. It is translated as CASSPGGYMNTEAFF.

The rearrangement links TRBV19 to TRBJ2-7, with a tentative D call TRBD1 (5 bases). The germline CDR1 and CDR2 sequences are LNHDA and SQIVND (reference sequence). Trimming cost V 4 bases and J 1 base, with 11 bases left between them. The CDR3 is 14 amino acids. In DNA form, the CDR3 reads TGTGCCAGTAGTACCCGAAGACAGTCCTACGAGCAGTACTTC. Translated: CASSTRRQSYEQYF.

J is TRBJ1-1 and V is TRBV5-1, with a possible D match to TRBD1 (5 bases). CDR3 size: 14 residues. Germline V gives CDR1 SGHRS, CDR2 YFSETQ. Trimming removed 6 bases from V and 1 base from J, with 13 bases in between. CDR3 sequence: CASKEGLGNTEAFF. CDR3 sequence (DNA): TGCGCCAGCAAGGAGGGGCTCGGGAACACTGAAGCTTTCTTT.

The V gene is TRBV2, the J gene TRBJ2-4; 7 nucleotides align to TRBD2. The V and J ends lost 6 bases and 0 bases, in that order; junction bases with no gene match: 2. CDR3 length: 14 amino acids. The germline CDR1 and CDR2 sequences are SNHLY and FYNNEI. CDR3 region: CASRGGEAKNIQYF. CDR3 coding DNA: TGTGCCAGCAGGGGGGGGGAAGCCAAAAACATTCAGTACTTC. Filled out from reference TRBV2 and TRBJ2-4, the complete variable domain reads EPEVTQTPSHQVTQMGQEVILRCVPISNHLYFYWYRQILGQKVEFLVSFYNNEISEKSEIFDDQFSVERPDGSNFTLKIRSTKLEDSAMYFCASRGGEAKNIQYFGAGTRLSVL.

This chain links TRBV5-1 with TRBJ2-4; D gene uncertain. Germline CDR1 and CDR2: SGHRS and YFSETQ. V lost 2 bases, J lost 6 bases, and 15 bases lay in between. The CDR3 runs to 15 residues. Here the CDR3 reads CASSFGPGYGNIQYF. CDR3 DNA sequence: TGCGCCAGCAGCTTCGGCCCCGGGTACGGAAACATTCAGTACTTC.

The chain combines TRBV11-3 with TRBJ1-5; D not certain. Germline V gene lookup returns CDR1 SGHNT and CDR2 YENEEA. The length of the CDR3 is 15 residues. The germline V and J ends were trimmed by 7 bases and 0 bases, with 13 bases remaining between them. The CDR3 sequence is CASIGGVYSNQPQHF. CDR3 bases: TGTGCCAGCATAGGTGGAGTGTATAGCAATCAGCCCCAGCATTTT.

A word on this clone: Relative to the germline gene, one junction end is altered; a read error may explain this. V and J are TRBV11-2 and TRBJ1-2; no firm D call. Germline CDR1 is SGHAT and CDR2 is FQNNGV. This CDR3 comprises 15 residues. CDR3 coding DNA: TGTGCCAGCAGCGTAGAGCGGGGAGTGGCTCTAGGCTACACCTTC. Translating gives CASSVERGVALGYTF.

The V and J genes are TRBV25-1 and TRBJ1-1, with 7 bases lining up with TRBD1. Germline V gene data show CDR1 as MGHDK and CDR2 as SYGVNS. Trimming took 8 bases from V and 12 from J; bases not matched to a gene: 12. This CDR3 region has 12 residues. The CDR3 here is CASHSEGAKTFF. DNA of the CDR3: TGTGCCAGCCATAGCGAGGGGGCCAAAACTTTCTTT.